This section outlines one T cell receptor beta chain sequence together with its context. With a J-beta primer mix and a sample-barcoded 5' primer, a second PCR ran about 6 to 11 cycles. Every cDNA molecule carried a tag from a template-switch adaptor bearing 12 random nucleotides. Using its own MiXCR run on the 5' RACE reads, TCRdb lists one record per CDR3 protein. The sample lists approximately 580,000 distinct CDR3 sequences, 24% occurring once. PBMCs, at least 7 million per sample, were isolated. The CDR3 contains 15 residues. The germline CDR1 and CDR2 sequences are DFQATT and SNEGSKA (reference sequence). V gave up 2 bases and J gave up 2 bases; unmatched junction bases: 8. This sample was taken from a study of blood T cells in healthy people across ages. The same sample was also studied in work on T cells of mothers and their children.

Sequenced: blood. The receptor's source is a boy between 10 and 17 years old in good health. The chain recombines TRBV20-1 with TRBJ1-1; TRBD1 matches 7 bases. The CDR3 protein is CSARPMDRSNTEAFF. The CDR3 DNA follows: TGCAGTGCTAGACCCATGGACAGGAGTAACACTGAAGCTTTCTTT.